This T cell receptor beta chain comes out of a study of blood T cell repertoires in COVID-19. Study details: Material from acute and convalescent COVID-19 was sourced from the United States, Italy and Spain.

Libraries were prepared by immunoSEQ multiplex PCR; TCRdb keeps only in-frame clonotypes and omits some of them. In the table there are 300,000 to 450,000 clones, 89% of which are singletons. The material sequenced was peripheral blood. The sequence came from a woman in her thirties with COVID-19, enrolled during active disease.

The CDR3 nucleotides are TGTGCCAGCACAGTGGCAGGTTTTTCTGGAAACACCATATATTTT. Its translation is CASTVAGFSGNTIYF. The V and J genes are TRBV11-2 and TRBJ1-3; D is undetermined. The germline gives CDR1 SGHAT, CDR2 FQNNGV. The ends were cut back, 7 bases at V and 1 base at J, with 14 bases in the middle. The CDR3 loop spans 15 amino acids. Looking up the rest from reference TRBV11-2 and TRBJ1-3 gives the full variable domain: EAGVAQSPRYKIIEKRQSVAFWCNPISGHATLYWYQQILGQGPKLLIQFQNNGVVDDSQLPKDRFSAERLKGVDSTLKIQPAKLEDSAVYLCASTVAGFSGNTIYFGEGSWLTVV.